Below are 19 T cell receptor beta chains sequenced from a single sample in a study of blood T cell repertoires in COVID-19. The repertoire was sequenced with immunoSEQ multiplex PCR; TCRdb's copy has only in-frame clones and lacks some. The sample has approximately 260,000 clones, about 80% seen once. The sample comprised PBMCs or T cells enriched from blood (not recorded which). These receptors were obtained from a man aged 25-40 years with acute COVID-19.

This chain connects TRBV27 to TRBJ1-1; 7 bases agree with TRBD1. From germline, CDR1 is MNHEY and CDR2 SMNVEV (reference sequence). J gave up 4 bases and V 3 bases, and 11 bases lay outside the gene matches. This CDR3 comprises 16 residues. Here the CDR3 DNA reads TGTGCCAGCAGTTTTCTGAGGGGGCAGACGGCCACTGAAGCTTTCTTT. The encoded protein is CASSFLRGQTATEAFF.

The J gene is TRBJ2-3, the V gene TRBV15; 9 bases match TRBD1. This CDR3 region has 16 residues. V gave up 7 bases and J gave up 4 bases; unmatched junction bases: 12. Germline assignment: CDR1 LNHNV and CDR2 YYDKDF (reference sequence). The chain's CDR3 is CATNKRRDRASDTQYF. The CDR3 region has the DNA TGTGCCACCAATAAACGACGGGACAGGGCCTCAGATACGCAGTATTTT.

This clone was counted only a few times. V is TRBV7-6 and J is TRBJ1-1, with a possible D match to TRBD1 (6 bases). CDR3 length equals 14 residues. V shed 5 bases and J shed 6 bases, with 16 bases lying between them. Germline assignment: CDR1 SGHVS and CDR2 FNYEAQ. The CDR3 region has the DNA TGTGCCAGCAGCCTCAAGCAGGGGCTGGCTGAAGCTTTCTTT. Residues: CASSLKQGLAEAFF.

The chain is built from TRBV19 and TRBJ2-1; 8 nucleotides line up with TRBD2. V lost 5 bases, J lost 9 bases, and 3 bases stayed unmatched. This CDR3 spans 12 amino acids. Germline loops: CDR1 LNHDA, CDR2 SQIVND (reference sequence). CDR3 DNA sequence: TGTGCCAGTAGTTTGCTAGCGGGTGAGCAGTTCTTC. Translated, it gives CASSLLAGEQFF.

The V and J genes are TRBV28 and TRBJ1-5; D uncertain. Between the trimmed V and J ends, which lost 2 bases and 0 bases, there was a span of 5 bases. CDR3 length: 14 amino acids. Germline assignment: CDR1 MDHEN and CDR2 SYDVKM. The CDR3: CASSLMSSNQPQHF. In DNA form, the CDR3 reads TGTGCCAGCAGTTTAATGAGTAGCAATCAGCCCCAGCATTTT. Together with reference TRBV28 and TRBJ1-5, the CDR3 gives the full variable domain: DVKVTQSSRYLVKRTGEKVFLECVQDMDHENMFWYRQDPGLGLRLIYFSYDVKMKEKGDIPEGYSVSREKKERFSLILESASTNQTSMYLCASSLMSSNQPQHFGDGTRLSIL.

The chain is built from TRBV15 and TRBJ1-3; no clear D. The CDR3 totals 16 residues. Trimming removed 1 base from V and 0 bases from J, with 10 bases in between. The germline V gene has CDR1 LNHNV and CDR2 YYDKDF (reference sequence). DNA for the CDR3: TGTGCCACCAGCAGAGTGGACTTAGGCTCTGGAAACACCATATATTTT. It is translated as CATSRVDLGSGNTIYF.

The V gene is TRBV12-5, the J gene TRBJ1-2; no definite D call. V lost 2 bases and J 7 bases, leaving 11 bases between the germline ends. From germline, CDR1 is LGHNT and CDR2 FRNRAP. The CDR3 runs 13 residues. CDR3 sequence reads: CASGLLRGSGYTF. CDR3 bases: TGTGCTAGTGGTTTGCTACGGGGTTCTGGCTACACCTTC.

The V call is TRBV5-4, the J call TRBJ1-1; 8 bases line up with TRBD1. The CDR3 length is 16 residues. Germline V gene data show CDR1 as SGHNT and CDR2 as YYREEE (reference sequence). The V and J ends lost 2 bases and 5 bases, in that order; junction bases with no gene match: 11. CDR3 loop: CASSFGQGARGTEAFF. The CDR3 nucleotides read TGTGCCAGCAGCTTTGGGCAGGGGGCCCGAGGGACTGAAGCTTTCTTT. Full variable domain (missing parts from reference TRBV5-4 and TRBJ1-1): ETGVTQSPTHLIKTRGQQVTLRCSSQSGHNTVSWYQQALGQGPQFIFQYYREEENGRGNFPPRFSGLQFPNYSSELNVNALELDDSALYLCASSFGQGARGTEAFFGQGTRLTVV.

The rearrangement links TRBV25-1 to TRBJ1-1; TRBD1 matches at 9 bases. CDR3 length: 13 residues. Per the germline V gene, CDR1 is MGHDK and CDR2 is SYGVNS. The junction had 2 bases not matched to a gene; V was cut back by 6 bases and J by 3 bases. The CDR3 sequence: CASRTGGYTEAFF. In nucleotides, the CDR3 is TGTGCCAGCAGGACAGGGGGGTACACTGAAGCTTTCTTT.

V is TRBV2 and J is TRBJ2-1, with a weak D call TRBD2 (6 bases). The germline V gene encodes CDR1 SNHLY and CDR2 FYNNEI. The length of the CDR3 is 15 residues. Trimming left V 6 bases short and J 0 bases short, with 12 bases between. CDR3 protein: CASSPTRGSYNEQFF. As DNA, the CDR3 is TGTGCCAGCAGCCCGACTAGGGGCTCCTACAATGAGCAGTTCTTC.

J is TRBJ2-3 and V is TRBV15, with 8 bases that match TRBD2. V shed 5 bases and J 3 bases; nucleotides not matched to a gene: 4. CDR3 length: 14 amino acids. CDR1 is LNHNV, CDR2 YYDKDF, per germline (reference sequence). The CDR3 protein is CATSPTGGTDTQYF. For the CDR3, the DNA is TGTGCCACCAGCCCTACGGGGGGGACAGATACGCAGTATTTT. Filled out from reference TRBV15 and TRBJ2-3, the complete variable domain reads DAMVIQNPRYQVTQFGKPVTLSCSQTLNHNVMYWYQQKSSQAPKLLFHYYDKDFNNEADTPDNFQSRRPNTSFCFLDIRSPGLGDTAMYLCATSPTGGTDTQYFGPGTRLTVL.

The CDR3 reads CASSLRGSVYGYTF. The CDR3 coding sequence is TGTGCCAGCAGTTTAAGGGGGTCAGTCTATGGCTACACCTTC. The V call is TRBV27, the J call TRBJ1-2; TRBD1 is a possible D gene (6 bases). V dropped 2 bases and J dropped 4 bases, with 11 bases sitting between them. This CDR3 comprises 14 residues. CDR1 MNHEY and CDR2 SMNVEV come from the germline V gene (reference sequence).

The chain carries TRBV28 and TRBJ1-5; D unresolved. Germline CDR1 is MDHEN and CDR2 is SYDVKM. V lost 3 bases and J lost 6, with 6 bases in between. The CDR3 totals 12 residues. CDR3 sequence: CASSFQRQPQHF. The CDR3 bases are TGTGCCAGCAGTTTTCAGCGTCAGCCCCAGCATTTT.

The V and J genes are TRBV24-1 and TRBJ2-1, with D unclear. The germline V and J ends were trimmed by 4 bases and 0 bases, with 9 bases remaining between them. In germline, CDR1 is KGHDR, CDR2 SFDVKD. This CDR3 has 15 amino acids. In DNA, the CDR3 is TGTGCCACCAGTGACACCTTGAGCTCCTACAATGAGCAGTTCTTC. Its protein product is CATSDTLSSYNEQFF.

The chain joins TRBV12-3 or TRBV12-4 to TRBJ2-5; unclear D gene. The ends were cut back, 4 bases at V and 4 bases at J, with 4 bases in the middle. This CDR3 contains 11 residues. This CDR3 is CASSSGETQYF. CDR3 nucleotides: TGTGCCAGCAGTTCGGGAGAGACCCAGTACTTC.

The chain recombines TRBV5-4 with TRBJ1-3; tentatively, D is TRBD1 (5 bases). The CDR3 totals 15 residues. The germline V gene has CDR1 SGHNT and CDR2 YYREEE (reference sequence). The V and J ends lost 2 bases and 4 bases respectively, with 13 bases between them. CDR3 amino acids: CASSFGGTEGNTIYF. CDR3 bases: TGTGCCAGCAGCTTTGGAGGGACGGAAGGAAACACCATATATTTT.

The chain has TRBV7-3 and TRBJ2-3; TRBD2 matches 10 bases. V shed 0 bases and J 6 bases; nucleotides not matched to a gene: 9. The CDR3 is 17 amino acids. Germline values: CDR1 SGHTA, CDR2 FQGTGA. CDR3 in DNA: TGTGCCAGCAGCTTAACAAGCGGGAGGGCCGAACCGGATACGCAGTATTTT. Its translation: CASSLTSGRAEPDTQYF.

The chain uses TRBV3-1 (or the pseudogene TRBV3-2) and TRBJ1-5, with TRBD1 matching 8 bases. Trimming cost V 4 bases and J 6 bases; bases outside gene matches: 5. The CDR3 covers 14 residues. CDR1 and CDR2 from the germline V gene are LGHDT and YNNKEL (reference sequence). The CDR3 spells CASSRQGALQPQHF. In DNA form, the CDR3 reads TGTGCCAGCAGCCGTCAGGGGGCTCTTCAGCCCCAGCATTTT.

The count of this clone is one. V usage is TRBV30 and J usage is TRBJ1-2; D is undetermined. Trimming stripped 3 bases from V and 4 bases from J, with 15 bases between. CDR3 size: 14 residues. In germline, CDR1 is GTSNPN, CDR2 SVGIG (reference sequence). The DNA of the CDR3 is TGTGCCTGGAGCCCTCCCGGAGGGTCCTATGGCTACACCTTC. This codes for CAWSPPGGSYGYTF.